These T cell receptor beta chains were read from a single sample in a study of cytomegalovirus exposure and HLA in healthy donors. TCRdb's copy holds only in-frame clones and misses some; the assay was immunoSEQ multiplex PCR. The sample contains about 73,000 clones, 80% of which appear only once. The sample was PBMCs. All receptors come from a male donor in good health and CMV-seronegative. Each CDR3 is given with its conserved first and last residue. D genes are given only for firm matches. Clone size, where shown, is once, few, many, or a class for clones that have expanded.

CDR3aa: CASSSGLALQETQYF
CDR3nt: TGTGCCAGCAGCTCGGGACTAGCCTTACAAGAGACCCAGTACTTC
d_gene: TRBD2
j_gene: TRBJ2-5
v_gene: TRBV5-4
abundance: NA

CDR3aa: CASSLGSGQGHNEQFF
CDR3nt: TGTGCCAGCAGCTTGGGCTCCGGACAGGGCCACAATGAGCAGTTCTTC
d_gene: TRBD1
j_gene: TRBJ2-1
v_gene: TRBV7-9
abundance: NA

CDR3aa: CASSLTDRTSNEKLFF
CDR3nt: TGCGCCAGCAGCTTAACCGACAGGACCTCTAATGAAAAACTGTTTTTT
d_gene: NA
j_gene: TRBJ1-4
v_gene: TRBV5-1
abundance: few

CDR3aa: CASSSGRASSNEQFF
CDR3nt: TGTGCCAGCAGCTCGGGCCGGGCTAGCAGCAATGAGCAGTTCTTC
d_gene: NA
j_gene: TRBJ2-1
v_gene: TRBV7-6
abundance: few

CDR3aa: CASSEYGFYGYTF
CDR3nt: TGTGCCAGCAGTGAATACGGTTTCTATGGCTACACCTTC
d_gene: NA
j_gene: TRBJ1-2
v_gene: TRBV6-1
abundance: NA

CDR3aa: CASSSRDRVDSYEQYF
CDR3nt: TGTGCCAGCAGCTCCCGGGACAGGGTCGACTCCTACGAGCAGTACTTC
d_gene: TRBD1
j_gene: TRBJ2-7
v_gene: TRBV11-1
abundance: once

CDR3aa: CASSLRSYNSPLHF
CDR3nt: TGTGCCAGCAGTTTACGGTCTTATAATTCACCCCTCCACTTT
d_gene: NA
j_gene: TRBJ1-6
v_gene: TRBV28
abundance: NA

CDR3aa: CASSSGLKNEQYF
CDR3nt: TGTGCCAGCAGCTCGGGACTCAAGAACGAGCAGTACTTC
d_gene: NA
j_gene: TRBJ2-7
v_gene: TRBV7-3
abundance: NA

CDR3aa: CASSLSGSGMLSNQPQHF
CDR3nt: TGTGCCAGCAGTTTATCCGGGTCGGGGATGCTTAGCAATCAGCCCCAGCATTTT
d_gene: NA
j_gene: TRBJ1-5
v_gene: TRBV27
abundance: NA

CDR3aa: CASSEGGTGRSGTEAFF
CDR3nt: TGTGCCAGCAGTGAAGGGGGGACAGGGAGGTCGGGCACTGAAGCTTTCTTT
d_gene: TRBD1
j_gene: TRBJ1-1
v_gene: TRBV2
abundance: NA

CDR3aa: CASSPWDRGTDTQYF
CDR3nt: TGTGCCAGCAGCCCATGGGACAGGGGTACAGATACGCAGTATTTT
d_gene: TRBD1
j_gene: TRBJ2-3
v_gene: TRBV9
abundance: NA

CDR3aa: CASSRGTSLYEQYF
CDR3nt: TGTGCCAGTAGTCGGGGGACTAGCCTTTACGAGCAGTACTTC
d_gene: TRBD2
j_gene: TRBJ2-7
v_gene: TRBV19
abundance: few

CDR3aa: CASIRFRQETQYF
CDR3nt: TGTGCCAGCATTAGATTCAGGCAAGAGACCCAGTACTTC
d_gene: NA
j_gene: TRBJ2-5
v_gene: TRBV6-1
abundance: NA

CDR3aa: CASSLAFRQQETQYF
CDR3nt: TGTGCCAGCAGCTTAGCGTTTAGACAACAAGAGACCCAGTACTTC
d_gene: NA
j_gene: TRBJ2-5
v_gene: TRBV7-8
abundance: NA

CDR3aa: CASSEILSGNTIYF
CDR3nt: TGTGCTAGCAGCGAAATCCTCTCTGGAAACACCATATATTTT
d_gene: NA
j_gene: TRBJ1-3
v_gene: TRBV25-1
abundance: NA

CDR3aa: CASSMGLADDHNEQFF
CDR3nt: TGTGCCAGCAGCATGGGACTAGCGGACGATCACAATGAGCAGTTCTTC
d_gene: TRBD2
j_gene: TRBJ2-1
v_gene: TRBV9
abundance: NA

CDR3aa: CASSLAGTPGNTIYF
CDR3nt: TGTGCCAGCAGCTTAGCAGGGACACCCGGAAACACCATATATTTT
d_gene: NA
j_gene: TRBJ1-3
v_gene: TRBV7-2
abundance: NA

CDR3aa: CSVGGGRYNEQFF
CDR3nt: TGCAGCGTCGGGGGGGGGAGGTATAATGAGCAGTTCTTC
d_gene: TRBD2
j_gene: TRBJ2-1
v_gene: TRBV29-1
abundance: NA

CDR3aa: CASSDRKTGAGIQETQYF
CDR3nt: TGTGCCAGCAGTGACAGGAAGACAGGGGCGGGGATTCAAGAGACCCAGTACTTC
d_gene: TRBD1
j_gene: TRBJ2-5
v_gene: TRBV6-1
abundance: once

CDR3aa: CASSLSTGQISDTQYF
CDR3nt: TGTGCCAGCAGCCTAAGCACAGGGCAAATTTCAGATACGCAGTATTTT
d_gene: NA
j_gene: TRBJ2-3
v_gene: TRBV5-6
abundance: NA

CDR3aa: CASSLVNTYEQYF
CDR3nt: TGTGCCAGCAGTTTAGTAAACACCTACGAGCAGTACTTC
d_gene: NA
j_gene: TRBJ2-7
v_gene: TRBV28
abundance: NA

CDR3aa: CASSQRTGETEAFF
CDR3nt: TGTGCCAGCTCACAACGGACAGGCGAAACTGAAGCTTTCTTT
d_gene: TRBD1
j_gene: TRBJ1-1
v_gene: TRBV18
abundance: once

CDR3aa: CATSRLGYEQYF
CDR3nt: TGTGCCACCAGCAGACTAGGCTACGAGCAGTACTTC
d_gene: NA
j_gene: TRBJ2-7
v_gene: TRBV15
abundance: once

CDR3aa: CASSLAGQGNGSPLHF
CDR3nt: TGTGCCAGCAGCTTGGCCGGACAGGGAAATGGTTCACCCCTCCACTTT
d_gene: TRBD1
j_gene: TRBJ1-6
v_gene: TRBV7-2
abundance: NA

CDR3aa: CASSQYRENYGYTF
CDR3nt: TGCGCCAGCAGCCAATACAGGGAGAACTATGGCTACACCTTC
d_gene: NA
j_gene: TRBJ1-2
v_gene: TRBV4-1
abundance: NA

CDR3aa: CASSGQGLADEKLFF
CDR3nt: TGTGCCAGCAGCGGACAGGGATTGGCAGATGAAAAACTGTTTTTT
d_gene: TRBD1
j_gene: TRBJ1-4
v_gene: TRBV9
abundance: NA

CDR3aa: CASSRRQGFGTEAFF
CDR3nt: TGTGCCAGCAGCCGTCGACAGGGGTTTGGCACTGAAGCTTTCTTT
d_gene: TRBD1
j_gene: TRBJ1-1
v_gene: TRBV11-1
abundance: NA

CDR3aa: CASSQTSGRAIREQFF
CDR3nt: TGTGCCAGCAGTCAGACTAGCGGGCGTGCTATTCGGGAGCAGTTCTTC
d_gene: TRBD2
j_gene: TRBJ2-1
v_gene: TRBV28
abundance: NA

CDR3aa: CASSVYGNEQFF
CDR3nt: TGTGCCAGCAGTGTGTACGGCAATGAGCAGTTCTTC
d_gene: NA
j_gene: TRBJ2-1
v_gene: TRBV2
abundance: few

CDR3aa: CASSLRPEGYNSPLHF
CDR3nt: TGCGCCAGCAGCCTCCGACCGGAGGGGTATAATTCACCCCTCCACTTT
d_gene: NA
j_gene: TRBJ1-6
v_gene: TRBV4-3
abundance: NA

CDR3aa: CASSQTGYDTDTQYF
CDR3nt: TGTGCCAGCAGTCAGACAGGGTATGACACAGATACGCAGTATTTT
d_gene: TRBD1
j_gene: TRBJ2-3
v_gene: TRBV6-5
abundance: NA

CDR3aa: CSARGDRGLFF
CDR3nt: TGCAGTGCTAGAGGCGACAGAGGACTGTTTTTT
d_gene: NA
j_gene: TRBJ1-4
v_gene: TRBV20-1
abundance: once

CDR3aa: CASSDVWADKTYGYTF
CDR3nt: TGTGCCAGCAGTGATGTTTGGGCGGACAAGACTTATGGCTACACCTTC
d_gene: NA
j_gene: TRBJ1-2
v_gene: TRBV6-1
abundance: NA

CDR3aa: CASNDDGGRTEAFF
CDR3nt: TGTGCCAGCAACGACGACGGGGGTCGCACTGAAGCTTTCTTT
d_gene: NA
j_gene: TRBJ1-1
v_gene: TRBV7-9
abundance: NA

CDR3aa: CASSQAQRFEDTQYF
CDR3nt: TGTGCCAGCAGCCAAGCCCAGAGGTTTGAAGATACGCAGTATTTT
d_gene: NA
j_gene: TRBJ2-3
v_gene: TRBV14
abundance: NA

CDR3aa: CASSEASGSSYEQYF
CDR3nt: TGTGCCAGCAGTGAAGCAAGCGGGAGCTCCTACGAGCAGTACTTC
d_gene: TRBD2
j_gene: TRBJ2-7
v_gene: TRBV6-1
abundance: medium-sized

CDR3aa: CATTTVYGYTF
CDR3nt: TGTGCCACTACGACAGTCTATGGCTACACCTTC
d_gene: NA
j_gene: TRBJ1-2
v_gene: TRBV6-5
abundance: NA

CDR3aa: CASSYTSGGYAGYNEQFF
CDR3nt: TGCGCCAGCAGCTACACTAGCGGTGGCTACGCGGGATACAATGAGCAGTTCTTC
d_gene: TRBD2
j_gene: TRBJ2-1
v_gene: TRBV5-1
abundance: NA

CDR3aa: CASEQTGVRAYGYTF
CDR3nt: TGTGCCAGCGAACAAACAGGGGTTAGGGCCTATGGCTACACCTTC
d_gene: TRBD1
j_gene: TRBJ1-2
v_gene: TRBV6-6
abundance: NA

CDR3aa: CASSSMAVQETQYF
CDR3nt: TGTGCCAGCAGCTCTATGGCGGTCCAAGAGACCCAGTACTTC
d_gene: NA
j_gene: TRBJ2-5
v_gene: TRBV7-8
abundance: NA

CDR3aa: CASSLGSIGGPQHF
CDR3nt: TGCGCCAGCAGCTTGGGTAGTATCGGCGGGCCCCAGCATTTT
d_gene: NA
j_gene: TRBJ1-5
v_gene: TRBV5-1
abundance: NA

CDR3aa: CASSAGTASTDTQYF
CDR3nt: TGTGCCAGTAGTGCCGGGACAGCTAGCACAGATACGCAGTATTTT
d_gene: TRBD1
j_gene: TRBJ2-3
v_gene: TRBV19
abundance: NA

CDR3aa: CAWSIGQRRSADTQYF
CDR3nt: TGTGCCTGGAGTATAGGCCAAAGGCGAAGCGCAGATACGCAGTATTTT
d_gene: NA
j_gene: TRBJ2-3
v_gene: TRBV30
abundance: few

CDR3aa: CASSLKLTGTGSYEQYF
CDR3nt: TGTGCCAGCAGTCTCAAACTTACCGGGACTGGCTCCTACGAGCAGTACTTC
d_gene: NA
j_gene: TRBJ2-7
v_gene: TRBV27
abundance: NA

CDR3aa: CATSNETGTSSYEQYF
CDR3nt: TGTGCCACCAGTAATGAGACAGGGACTAGCTCCTACGAGCAGTACTTC
d_gene: NA
j_gene: TRBJ2-7
v_gene: TRBV15
abundance: NA

CDR3aa: CASSLVTRDDEQFF
CDR3nt: TGTGCCAGCAGCTTAGTAACCAGGGATGATGAGCAGTTCTTC
d_gene: NA
j_gene: TRBJ2-1
v_gene: TRBV7-9
abundance: NA

CDR3aa: CASSLVGDRGSAETQYF
CDR3nt: TGCGCCAGCAGCTTGGTGGGGGACAGGGGTTCAGCGGAGACCCAGTACTTC
d_gene: TRBD1
j_gene: TRBJ2-5
v_gene: TRBV5-1
abundance: NA

CDR3aa: CASSPLQGTNTEAFF
CDR3nt: TGTGCCAGCTCACCTTTGCAGGGGACGAACACTGAAGCTTTCTTT
d_gene: NA
j_gene: TRBJ1-1
v_gene: TRBV18
abundance: few

CDR3aa: CASSSRSSTEAFF
CDR3nt: TGTGCCAGCAGTTCTAGATCCTCCACTGAAGCTTTCTTT
d_gene: NA
j_gene: TRBJ1-1
v_gene: TRBV6-1
abundance: once

CDR3aa: CASSRRTGPNQPQHF
CDR3nt: TGTGCCAGCAGTCGTCGGACAGGGCCAAATCAGCCCCAGCATTTT
d_gene: TRBD1
j_gene: TRBJ1-5
v_gene: TRBV6-5
abundance: NA

CDR3aa: CSSRIYMNTEAFF
CDR3nt: TGTTCCAGCCGCATTTACATGAACACTGAAGCTTTCTTT
d_gene: NA
j_gene: TRBJ1-1
v_gene: TRBV7-9
abundance: NA

CDR3aa: CASHTDRWNQPQHF
CDR3nt: TGTGCCAGCCATACCGACAGGTGGAATCAGCCCCAGCATTTT
d_gene: NA
j_gene: TRBJ1-5
v_gene: TRBV6-1
abundance: NA